The present TCR beta chain was sequenced within a study of technical replicates of blood from several donors. Profiled with immunoSEQ multiplex PCR; TCRdb holds only in-frame clones, not every one. The sample contains 60,000 to 90,000 clones, around 95% of which appear only once. Germline CDR1 reads SQVTM; CDR2 reads ANQGSEA. This CDR3 has 15 residues. Trimming took 3 bases from V and 5 from J; bases not matched to a gene: 8. V usage is TRBV29-1 and J usage is TRBJ2-1; 9 nucleotides line up with TRBD2. Sample: T cells isolated from PBMCs. The receptor's source is a human donor in good health. DNA of the CDR3: TGCAGCGTTGACCTCGCTAGCGGGGCGAACAATGAGCAGTTCTTC. Translation: CSVDLASGANNEQFF.